This passage covers 21 T cell receptor beta chains from one sample sequenced in a study of blood T cell repertoires in COVID-19. Only in-frame clones appear in the TCRdb table, and some are missing; sequencing was by immunoSEQ multiplex PCR. The repertoire consists of about 150,000 clones, with over 75% occurring once and the leading ten covering about 8%. The sequenced sample was peripheral blood. All receptors derive from a woman aged 55 to 70 with COVID-19, enrolled during active disease.

This clone showed up just once. The gene calls are TRBV4-3 and TRBJ2-5, with D possibly TRBD2 on 5 matching bases. The V end was cut by 0 bases, the J end by 2 bases, with 10 bases between. The CDR3 is 15 amino acids. CDR1 and CDR2 (germline): LGHNA, YSLEER. This CDR3 reads CASSQERRPQETQYF. In nucleotides, the CDR3 is TGCGCCAGCAGCCAAGAAAGGAGGCCTCAAGAGACCCAGTACTTC.

The chain has TRBV3-1 (or the pseudogene TRBV3-2) and TRBJ2-7, with TRBD1 matching 7 bases. The length of the CDR3 is 16 residues. The V and J ends lost 1 base and 2 bases, in that order; junction bases with no gene match: 8. CDR1 is LGHDT, CDR2 YNNKEL, per germline (reference sequence). The CDR3 loop reads CASSQGQGRPAYEQYF. In DNA, the CDR3 is TGTGCCAGCAGCCAAGGACAGGGTCGACCGGCCTACGAGCAGTACTTC.

This chain connects TRBV5-5 to TRBJ1-2; TRBD1 might be the D (6 bases). Trimming left V 6 bases short and J 4 bases short, with 19 bases between. Germline lookup yields CDR1 SGHKS and CDR2 YYEKEE (reference sequence). This CDR3 region has 15 residues. CDR3 residues: CASNLNPGAGYGYTF. The CDR3 region has the DNA TGTGCCAGCAACCTGAACCCAGGGGCCGGCTATGGCTACACCTTC.

The chain's CDR3 is CASSQLGQGYNEQFF. CDR3 bases: TGCGCCAGCAGCCAACTGGGACAGGGGTACAATGAGCAGTTCTTC. The chain joins TRBV4-3 to TRBJ2-1; 10 bases match TRBD1. Looked up from germline, CDR1 is LGHNA and CDR2 is YSLEER. Losses at the gene ends were 2 bases for V and 4 bases for J; bases not matched to a gene: 2. The CDR3 loop spans 15 amino acids.

This rearrangement joins TRBV27 to TRBJ1-1; TRBD1 agrees at 10 bases. The CDR3 loop spans 15 amino acids. Looked up from germline, CDR1 is MNHEY and CDR2 is SMNVEV (reference sequence). V shed 0 bases, J shed 5 bases, and the junction held 3 bases outside the gene matches. The CDR3 is CASSLSSGQGTEAFF. In DNA form, the CDR3 reads TGTGCCAGCAGTTTATCGTCGGGACAGGGGACTGAAGCTTTCTTT.

In this sample, this clone turned up once. This chain joins TRBV4-1 and TRBJ1-5; D is unclear. The V gene's germline CDR1 is MGHRA and CDR2 YSYEKL. Trimming took off 0 bases at V and 6 bases at J, with 9 bases between the two ends. The CDR3 spans 14 residues. The CDR3 DNA is TGCGCCAGCAGCCAAGATCTTAGCGGTCAGCCCCAGCATTTT. It specifies CASSQDLSGQPQHF.

V is TRBV9 and J is TRBJ1-1, with D possibly being TRBD1 (5 bases). The CDR3 is 13 amino acids. V lost 4 bases to trimming and J lost 11 bases, with 18 bases between them. Germline lookup yields CDR1 SGDLS and CDR2 YYNGEE. The CDR3 coding sequence is TGTGCCAGCAGCTCCGTGGGGGGGGTCGGTGCTTTCTTT. This translates into CASSSVGGVGAFF.

In this sample, this clone turned up once. The CDR3 DNA follows: TGTGCCTGGGGACAATCTGGAAACACCATATATTTT. Residues: CAWGQSGNTIYF. This chain links TRBV30 with TRBJ1-3, with TRBD1 as a possible D gene (5 bases). Germline V gene lookup returns CDR1 GTSNPN and CDR2 SVGIG (reference sequence). V was clipped by 5 bases and J by 1 base, with 6 bases between them. The CDR3 is 12 residues long.

This rearrangement joins TRBV7-9 to TRBJ2-7, with 8 bases that match TRBD2. The CDR3 length is 13 residues. With 5 bases clipped from V and 9 bases from J, the junction kept 9 bases outside the gene matches. Germline-derived CDR1 and CDR2 are SEHNR and FQNEAQ (reference sequence). The CDR3 is CASSPREGGGQYF. The CDR3 region has the DNA TGTGCCAGCAGCCCCCGGGAGGGCGGCGGGCAGTACTTC.

The J gene is TRBJ1-3, the V gene TRBV9; D not resolved. Germline V gene data show CDR1 as SGDLS and CDR2 as YYNGEE. Deletions cut 2 bases from V and 0 bases from J, with 6 bases between. This CDR3 has 14 amino acids. The CDR3 nucleotides are TGTGCCAGCAGCGTGGGGAGCTCTGGAAACACCATATATTTT. As protein: CASSVGSSGNTIYF. The whole variable domain, remainder taken from reference TRBV9 and TRBJ1-3, is DSGVTQTPKHLITATGQRVTLRCSPRSGDLSVYWYQQSLDQGLQFLIQYYNGEERAKGNILERFSAQQFPDLHSELNLSSLELGDSALYFCASSVGSSGNTIYFGEGSWLTVV.

This clone was detected only once. The chain recombines TRBV6-5 with TRBJ2-7; weak D call: TRBD1 (5 bases). Trimming took 5 bases from V and 0 from J, leaving 11 bases between them. Germline V CDR1 and CDR2: MNHEY, SVGAGI. This CDR3 spans 14 amino acids. For the CDR3, the DNA is TGTGCCAGCAGTAGGACATCCGTCTCCTACGAGCAGTACTTC. Amino acid sequence: CASSRTSVSYEQYF.

This clone was seen just once. This chain connects TRBV6-6 to TRBJ1-5, with D possibly being TRBD1 (5 bases). This CDR3 is 14 amino acids long. CDR1 and CDR2 from the germline V gene are MNHNY and SVGAGI (reference sequence). V lost 6 bases and J lost 5, with 14 bases in between. DNA of the CDR3: TGTGCCAGCAGCCTCCGGGGCGGGGATCAGCCCCAGCATTTT. Protein: CASSLRGGDQPQHF.

The chain is built from TRBV5-1 and TRBJ1-1; the D gene is possibly TRBD1 (6 bases). The germline V gene encodes CDR1 SGHRS and CDR2 YFSETQ. V was shortened by 4 bases and J by 0 bases, with 19 bases between the two germline ends. There are 17 residues in the CDR3. The CDR3 protein is CASSLQGGGDMNTEAFF. The CDR3 coding sequence is TGCGCCAGCAGCCTACAGGGTGGTGGGGACATGAACACTGAAGCTTTCTTT.

This rearrangement joins TRBV18 to TRBJ2-5; no clear D gene. Trimming pared 2 bases from V and 5 bases from J, leaving 15 bases between. There are 15 residues in the CDR3. Germline values: CDR1 KGHSH, CDR2 LQKENI. The CDR3 bases are TGTGCCAGCTCACCATTCGCGACGGTGGAGGAGACCCAGTACTTC. This gives the protein CASSPFATVEETQYF.

This chain connects TRBV7-3 to TRBJ1-2, with D possibly TRBD1 on 5 matching bases. The CDR3 covers 15 residues. Trimming stripped 4 bases from V and 4 bases from J, with 16 bases between. CDR1 is SGHTA, CDR2 FQGTGA, per germline. The CDR3 DNA sequence: TGTGCCAGCAGCTCCACGACAGCCTCGGCCTATGGCTACACCTTC. Translated, it gives CASSSTTASAYGYTF.

The chain recombines TRBV6-2 or TRBV6-3 with TRBJ1-1; D unclear. V lost 2 bases and J lost 3, with 7 bases in between. Germline V gene lookup returns CDR1 MNHEY and CDR2 SVGEGT. The CDR3 spans 13 residues. This chain's CDR3 is CASSYGGYTEAFF. CDR3 DNA sequence: TGTGCCAGCAGTTACGGCGGGTACACTGAAGCTTTCTTT.

The chain has TRBV5-4 and TRBJ2-7; D may be TRBD2 (6 bases). The CDR3 is made up of 14 amino acids. Deletions cut 4 bases from V and 7 bases from J, with 18 bases between. Germline V lookup: CDR1 SGHNT, CDR2 YYREEE (reference sequence). DNA of the CDR3: TGTGCCAGCAGCCCGGGAGACACTGCCTGGGAGCAGTACTTC. It is translated as CASSPGDTAWEQYF. Using reference TRBV5-4 and TRBJ2-7 for the parts outside the CDR3, the full variable domain is ETGVTQSPTHLIKTRGQQVTLRCSSQSGHNTVSWYQQALGQGPQFIFQYYREEENGRGNFPPRFSGLQFPNYSSELNVNALELDDSALYLCASSPGDTAWEQYFGPGTRLTVT.

In its sample, this clone was seen a few times. The V gene is TRBV6-5, the J gene TRBJ1-2; 7 bases fit TRBD1. Germline CDR1 reads MNHEY; CDR2 reads SVGAGI. With V trimmed by 5 bases and J by 3 bases, 3 bases remained unmatched. The CDR3 consists of 13 residues. This chain's CDR3 is CASSLDRDYGYTF. Written as DNA, the CDR3 is TGTGCCAGCAGTCTCGACAGGGACTATGGCTACACCTTC.

The chain is built from TRBV15 and TRBJ1-2; D possibly corresponds to TRBD1 (5 bases). This CDR3 spans 16 amino acids. V was trimmed by 0 bases and J by 6 bases, leaving 17 bases between them. Germline V gene lookup returns CDR1 LNHNV and CDR2 YYDKDF (reference sequence). CDR3 sequence reads: CATSRDRSGGSHGYTF. CDR3 nucleotides: TGTGCCACCAGCAGAGATCGATCGGGGGGAAGCCATGGCTACACCTTC.

This clone appeared a single time. V usage is TRBV5-4 and J usage is TRBJ1-4; 7 nucleotides match TRBD1. This CDR3 spans 14 amino acids. Germline values: CDR1 SGHNT, CDR2 YYREEE (reference sequence). The ends lost 4 bases at V and 1 base at J; junction bases unmatched: 1. Here the CDR3 reads CASSRDRTNEKLFF. The CDR3 region has the DNA TGTGCCAGCAGCAGGGACAGAACTAATGAAAAACTGTTTTTT.

This clone was picked up a small number of times. V usage is TRBV14 and J usage is TRBJ2-3; 7 bases are a match to TRBD1. The V and J ends lost 11 bases and 2 bases, in that order; junction bases with no gene match: 10. This CDR3 spans 14 amino acids. From germline, CDR1 is SGHDN and CDR2 FVKESK. This CDR3 is CASRQGISTDTQYF. In nucleotides, the CDR3 is TGTGCCTCCAGACAGGGCATATCCACAGATACGCAGTATTTT.